The entry below describes one T cell receptor beta chain. Germline assignment: CDR1 KGHSH and CDR2 LQKENI. Trimming took 2 bases from V and 0 from J, leaving 4 bases between them. This CDR3 comprises 13 residues. Study processing details: Reference gene primer amplification yielded estimated nucleated cell counts. This table comes from immunoSEQ multiplex PCR, and its TCRdb copy is limited to in-frame clones, with some not included. V and J calls and clone size come straight from that table; D and trimming were deduced from the DNA. The data show some 190,000 clones, with roughly 84% seen just once and about 6.8% held by the top ten. This record comes from a study of blood T cell repertoires in COVID-19. Study-wide context: The United States, Italy and Spain provided the acute and convalescent COVID-19 samples. In each case, the material was cDNA or gDNA derived from T cells, B-cell-depleted T cells, or PBMCs.

The chain has TRBV18 and TRBJ1-1; D unclear. What was sequenced was peripheral blood. The source is a woman aged 40 to 50 who had recovered from COVID-19. The CDR3 DNA sequence: TGTGCCAGCTCACCATCATTGAACACTGAAGCTTTCTTT. This codes for CASSPSLNTEAFF. The whole variable domain, filled in from reference TRBV18 and TRBJ1-1, reads NAGVMQNPRHLVRRRGQEARLRCSPMKGHSHVYWYRQLPEEGLKFMVYLQKENIIDESGMPKERFSAEFPKEGPSILRIQQVVRGDSAAYFCASSPSLNTEAFFGQGTRLTVV.